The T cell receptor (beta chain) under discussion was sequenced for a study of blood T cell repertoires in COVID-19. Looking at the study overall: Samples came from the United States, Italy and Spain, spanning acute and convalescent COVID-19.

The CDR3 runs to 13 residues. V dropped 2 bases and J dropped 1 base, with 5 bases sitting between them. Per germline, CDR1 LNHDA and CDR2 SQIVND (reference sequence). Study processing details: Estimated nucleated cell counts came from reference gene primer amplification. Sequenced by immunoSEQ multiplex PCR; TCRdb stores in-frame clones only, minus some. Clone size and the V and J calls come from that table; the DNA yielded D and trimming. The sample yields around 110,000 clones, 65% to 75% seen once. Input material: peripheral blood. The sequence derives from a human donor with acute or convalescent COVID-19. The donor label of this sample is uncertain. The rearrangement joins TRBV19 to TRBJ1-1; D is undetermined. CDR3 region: CASSIISNTEAFF. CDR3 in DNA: TGTGCCAGTAGTATAATCTCGAACACTGAAGCTTTCTTT.